A single sample gave rise to the 9 T cell receptor beta chains below, sequenced in a study of shared clonotypes between healthy human individuals. The repertoire was sequenced with immunoSEQ multiplex PCR; TCRdb's copy has only in-frame clones and lacks some. The sample includes a few hundred thousand clones, 75% to 80% seen only once; the top ten take approximately 12%. Sample: PBMCs. Receptors were obtained from a woman aged 40-49 years in good health. Some clones in this sample may be carry-over from other donors' samples.

J is TRBJ1-1 and V is TRBV28, with D possibly being TRBD1 (6 bases). The germline V gene encodes CDR1 MDHEN and CDR2 SYDVKM. The CDR3 consists of 15 residues. V lost 7 bases to trimming and J lost 4 bases, with 19 bases between them. This chain's CDR3 is CASTRGGGWVTEAFF. The DNA for the CDR3 is TGTGCCAGCACCCGTGGGGGGGGCTGGGTCACTGAAGCTTTCTTT.

The CDR3 spells CASSVTGTGSLQNTGELFF. In DNA form, the CDR3 reads TGTGCCAGCAGCGTGACCGGGACAGGTTCTCTTCAGAACACCGGGGAGCTGTTTTTT. The chain combines TRBV9 with TRBJ2-2; 8 bases fit TRBD1. CDR1 is SGDLS and CDR2 is YYNGEE in the germline V gene. The CDR3 extends over 19 amino acids. The ends lost 2 bases at V and 1 base at J; junction bases unmatched: 13.

The chain uses TRBV5-4 and TRBJ2-7; TRBD1 matches at 7 bases. Trimming cost V 4 bases and J 6 bases; bases outside gene matches: 7. The CDR3 is made up of 13 amino acids. Germline values: CDR1 SGHNT, CDR2 YYREEE (reference sequence). CDR3 sequence: CASSLSGTAEQYF. CDR3 sequence (DNA): TGTGCCAGCAGCCTATCCGGGACAGCCGAGCAGTACTTC.

This clone was detected many times. Other nucleotide sequences from this sample produce the same CDR3. The V call is TRBV30, the J call TRBJ1-6; D uncertain. V was shortened by 5 bases and J by 0 bases, with 5 bases between the two germline ends. Per germline, CDR1 GTSNPN and CDR2 SVGIG (reference sequence). The CDR3 runs to 13 residues. The CDR3 here is CAWLSSYNSPLHF. The DNA for the CDR3 is TGTGCCTGGCTAAGCTCCTATAATTCACCCCTCCACTTT.

This clone was observed a handful of times. V is TRBV4-1 and J is TRBJ2-3; D unresolved. The V gene's germline CDR1 is MGHRA and CDR2 YSYEKL. The CDR3 contains 14 residues. V gave up 4 bases and J gave up 1 base, with 9 bases separating them. The DNA of the CDR3 is TGCGCCAGCAGCCCTTCGGCTGGCACAGATACGCAGTATTTT. Its translation is CASSPSAGTDTQYF.

On this clone: A far larger clone is one nucleotide away, so this likely arose from a read error. This same CDR3 is encoded by further DNA sequences in the sample. The J gene is TRBJ1-1, the V gene TRBV6-6; no firm D call. This CDR3 spans 13 amino acids. Germline CDR1 is MNHNY and CDR2 is SVGAGI (reference sequence). In nucleotides, the CDR3 is TGTGCTAGCAACCCTGCAGGAAACACTGAAGCTTTCTTT. It encodes CASNPAGNTEAFF.

As regards this clone: A read error is likely here: a far larger clone is one base away. The chain recombines TRBV4-1 with TRBJ2-4; D unresolved. The CDR3 runs to 15 residues. Germline CDR1 reads MGHRA; CDR2 reads YSYEKL. CDR3 in amino acids: CTSSQGLVAKNIQYF. The CDR3 bases are TGCACCAGCAGCCAAGGCCTCGTGGCCAAAAACATTCAGTACTTC.

The chain recombines TRBV5-4 with TRBJ2-7; 13 nucleotides line up with TRBD2. The germline CDR1 and CDR2 sequences are SGHNT and YYREEE (reference sequence). The CDR3 spans 16 residues. Trimming removed 4 bases from V and 3 bases from J; junction bases left unmatched: 7. CDR3 sequence (DNA): TGTGCCAGCAGCCCGGGCGGACTAGCGGGAGTCTACGAGCAGTACTTC. Residues: CASSPGGLAGVYEQYF.

V gene TRBV7-2 combines with J gene TRBJ2-5; D gene uncertain. This CDR3 contains 11 residues. The V gene lost 0 bases and the J gene lost 6 bases, with 2 bases spanning the gap. Looked up from germline, CDR1 is SGHTA and CDR2 is FQGNSA. The CDR3 is CASSLAQTQYF. CDR3 in DNA: TGTGCCAGCAGCTTAGCGCAGACCCAGTACTTC.